These T cell receptor beta chains were read from a single sample in a study of vaccination effects on CD4 cells after COVID-19. The method was immunoSEQ multiplex PCR; TCRdb's version includes in-frame clones alone and lacks a portion of them. The data show 66,000 or so clones, roughly 74% seen once. These receptors' targets are unknown. The sample here was CD4+ T cells from PBMCs cultured without peptide, taken after COVID-19 vaccination. The source is a human donor who received a COVID-19 vaccine. CDR3s include the opening cysteine and the closing phenylalanine or tryptophan. A D gene is named only where the DNA matches it firmly. Size is omitted from some rows. Given values are once, few, many or a class for expanded clones.

d_call,j_call,clone_size,v_call,cdr3_nt,cdr3_aa
-,TRBJ1-1,-,TRBV27,TGTGCCAGCACCCGATGGGGGGTTAGCACTGAAGCTTTCTTT,CASTRWGVSTEAFF
-,TRBJ1-5,-,TRBV4-1,TGCGCCAGCAGCCAAGTAGATATAGGGGGTCAGCCCCAGCATTTT,CASSQVDIGGQPQHF
-,TRBJ2-1,-,TRBV7-2,TGTGCCAGCAGACGACGACCCGACCAGGGGGGTAGGAATGAGCAGTTCTTC,CASRRRPDQGGRNEQFF
TRBD1,TRBJ2-2,-,TRBV30,TGTGCCTGGAGTGTACTTGACAGGGATACCGGGGAGCTGTTTTTT,CAWSVLDRDTGELFF
-,TRBJ2-5,-,TRBV10-1,TGCGCCAGCAGCAAGGACCAAGAGACCCAGTACTTC,CASSKDQETQYF
-,TRBJ2-3,-,TRBV7-9,TGTGCCAGCAGCGCCCCAGGAGAGAGCACAGATACGCAGTATTTT,CASSAPGESTDTQYF
TRBD1,TRBJ2-1,-,TRBV19,TGTGCCAGTAGTTCTGGGGGACAGGGGGGGAATGAGCAGTTCTTC,CASSSGGQGGNEQFF
-,TRBJ2-3,-,TRBV6-2/TRBV6-3,TGTGCCAGCAGCCCACGACATGGGGGTTGGGGAACAGATACGCAGTATTTT,CASSPRHGGWGTDTQYF
-,TRBJ1-6,-,TRBV20-1,TGCAGTGCTAGTGCCCTGGTCTCCTATAATTCACCCCTCCACTTT,CSASALVSYNSPLHF
-,TRBJ1-3,-,TRBV5-5,TGTGCCAGCAGCTTTTCGGGATCACCTTACTCTGGAAACACCATATATTTT,CASSFSGSPYSGNTIYF
TRBD1,TRBJ1-2,-,TRBV7-8,TGTGCCAGCAGCTTATTCCGGACAGGGAGCTATGGCTACACCTTC,CASSLFRTGSYGYTF
TRBD1,TRBJ1-4,-,TRBV6-6,TGTGCCAGCAGTTACACAAGGGGGCCAACTAATGAAAAACTGTTTTTT,CASSYTRGPTNEKLFF
TRBD2,TRBJ2-5,-,TRBV12-5,TGTGCTAGTGGTTTGGTTCTAGCGGGGGGACAAGAGACCCAGTACTTC,CASGLVLAGGQETQYF
-,TRBJ2-3,-,TRBV15,TGTGCCACCAGCCCGCGGGGAGGAGATACGCAGTATTTT,CATSPRGGDTQYF
-,TRBJ2-5,-,TRBV5-1,TGCGCCAGCAGCTTGGGCTCGGGGGTAGAAGAGACCCAGTACTTC,CASSLGSGVEETQYF
TRBD1,TRBJ1-3,-,TRBV27,TGTGCCAGCAGCCGACAGGGTTTTGGAAACACCATATATTTT,CASSRQGFGNTIYF
-,TRBJ1-2,once,TRBV6-5,TGTGCCAGCAGTTACTCTGGCTCTAACTATGGCTACACCTTC,CASSYSGSNYGYTF
-,TRBJ2-6,-,TRBV3-1/TRBV3-2,TGTGCCAGCAGCCAGAGGGCTGGGGCCAACGTCCTGACTTTC,CASSQRAGANVLTF
-,TRBJ2-5,once,TRBV4-1,TGCGCCAGCAGCCAAGTATTGGAAGAGACCCAGTACTTC,CASSQVLEETQYF
TRBD1,TRBJ1-6,-,TRBV5-5,TGTGCCAGCAGCTTGGGACAGGGGAATTCACCCCTCCACTTT,CASSLGQGNSPLHF
-,TRBJ2-3,few,TRBV4-2,TGTGCCAGCAGCCAAGATACAGGGCTCTATACGCAGTATTTT,CASSQDTGLYTQYF
TRBD2,TRBJ2-1,-,TRBV5-1,TGCGCCAGCGAGCCGGTAGCGGGGGGTAACAATGAGCAGTTCTTC,CASEPVAGGNNEQFF
TRBD2,TRBJ2-5,-,TRBV14,TGTGCCAGCAGCCCACCTAAAGCGGGGGGTCGAGAGACCCAGTACTTC,CASSPPKAGGRETQYF
TRBD1,TRBJ1-1,-,TRBV6-6,TGTGCCAGCAGTTATCGGACAGGGGTGTACACTGAAGCTTTCTTT,CASSYRTGVYTEAFF
TRBD2,TRBJ2-1,-,TRBV10-1,TGCGCCAGCAGCCGGACTAGCGGGGACTACAATGAGCAGTTCTTC,CASSRTSGDYNEQFF
-,TRBJ1-3,few,TRBV4-1,TGCGCCAGCAGCCAAGGTTCGGCAGGGGCTGGAAACACCATATATTTT,CASSQGSAGAGNTIYF
-,TRBJ2-3,-,TRBV6-1,TGTGCCAGCAGTGAGACCTTAGGGAGACCCGATACGCAGTATTTT,CASSETLGRPDTQYF
-,TRBJ2-5,-,TRBV7-9,TGTGCCAGCAGCTTAGTTTCGGAGGGGACCCAGTACTTC,CASSLVSEGTQYF
-,TRBJ1-6,few,TRBV2,TGTGCCAGCAGTGAAGAGGGAGGGCTAAGCTCCTATAATTCACCCCTCCACTTT,CASSEEGGLSSYNSPLHF
-,TRBJ1-3,-,TRBV2,TGTGCCAGCAGTGAGCAACTCTCTGGAAACACCATATATTTT,CASSEQLSGNTIYF
TRBD2,TRBJ2-1,-,TRBV7-2,TGTGCCAGCAGCTTAGCTAGCGGGGGATTCAATGAGCAGTTCTTC,CASSLASGGFNEQFF
-,TRBJ2-1,-,TRBV19,TGTGCCAGTAGTCTGCAGAGCTCCTACAATGAGCAGTTCTTC,CASSLQSSYNEQFF
-,TRBJ1-1,-,TRBV5-1,TGCGCCAGCAGCTTGGGAGAGGGCTGGGGTTCGGGTGAAGCTTTCTTT,CASSLGEGWGSGEAFF
-,TRBJ1-2,few,TRBV2,TGTGCCAGCAAGTGGAACACTAACTATGGCTACACCTTC,CASKWNTNYGYTF
-,TRBJ1-4,-,TRBV14,TGTGCCAGCAGCCAAGATAGGGCAGGGAGTGGAAAACTGTTTTTT,CASSQDRAGSGKLFF
-,TRBJ2-3,-,TRBV3-1/TRBV3-2,TGTGCCAGCAGCCAAGCGGGGGGCCGGGCAGATACGCAGTATTTT,CASSQAGGRADTQYF
-,TRBJ1-1,-,TRBV7-3,TGTGCCAGCAGCTTAACGGGAGCTTTAACTGAAGCTTTCTTT,CASSLTGALTEAFF
-,TRBJ1-5,-,TRBV4-2,TGTGCCAGCAGCCAAGCCTGGGGGCAGAACAATCAGCCCCAGCATTTT,CASSQAWGQNNQPQHF
TRBD1,TRBJ2-5,-,TRBV7-3,TGTGCCAGCAGCTTAGGGGTGGGACAGGGGATACAAGAGACCCAGTACTTC,CASSLGVGQGIQETQYF
-,TRBJ1-2,-,TRBV6-5,TGTGCCAGCGGGAGGGGTCGAAACTATGGCTACACCTTC,CASGRGRNYGYTF
-,TRBJ1-2,few,TRBV7-9,TGTGCCAGCAGCTTCGGCACAGGCCCCAACGCCTACACCTTC,CASSFGTGPNAYTF